Below are 4 T cell receptor beta chains sequenced from a single sample in a study of T cell repertoires in cytomegalovirus infection. TCRdb analysed the reads with MiXCR anew, one entry per CDR3 protein. The table records 350,000 to 400,000 distinct CDR3 sequences, just under 35% of them present only once. These receptors' antigens are unknown. This material consisted of cultured PBMCs, taken from culture after CMV antigen stimulation. Receptors were obtained from a human donor in good health (CMV status not recorded). Some clones in this sample may be carry-over from other donors' samples.

This clonotype was observed a few times. This chain links TRBV7-9 with TRBJ1-5; 7 bases align to TRBD1. Germline CDR1 SEHNR, CDR2 FQNEAQ (reference sequence). The V segment lost 5 bases and the J segment 4 bases; nucleotides outside the gene matches: 8. The CDR3 totals 15 residues. The CDR3 nucleotides are TGTGCCAGCAGCCGGACAGGCGACGCGAATCAGCCCCAGCATTTT. It yields the protein CASSRTGDANQPQHF.

Ten or more counts support this clonotype. The genes are TRBV7-2 and TRBJ2-1, with TRBD2 as a possible D gene (6 bases). The germline CDR1 and CDR2 sequences are SGHTA and FQGNSA. Trimming pared 5 bases from V and 8 bases from J, leaving 19 bases between. The CDR3 is 15 residues long. The CDR3 DNA follows: TGTGCCAGCAGCCGCGCGGGACCGACGAGCGATGAGCAGTTCTTC. Translated: CASSRAGPTSDEQFF.

This clonotype was seen more than once but under ten times. The chain links TRBV19 to TRBJ2-1; 7 bases map to TRBD1. Per germline, CDR1 LNHDA and CDR2 SQIVND (reference sequence). This CDR3 region has 14 residues. Losses at the gene ends were 7 bases for V and 1 base for J; bases not matched to a gene: 4. DNA of the CDR3: TGTGCCAGTACCCCGGGACAGTCCTACAATGAGCAGTTCTTC. This encodes CASTPGQSYNEQFF. Based on the CDR3 plus reference TRBV19 and TRBJ2-1, the full variable domain is DGGITQSPKYLFRKEGQNVTLSCEQNLNHDAMYWYRQDPGQGLRLIYYSQIVNDFQKGDIAEGYSVSREKKESFPLTVTSAQKNPTAFYLCASTPGQSYNEQFFGPGTRLTVL.

This chain connects TRBV20-1 to TRBJ2-7, with a tentative D call TRBD2 (5 bases). The CDR3 has 13 residues. Trimming took 3 bases from V and 2 from J, leaving 11 bases between them. The germline gives CDR1 DFQATT, CDR2 SNEGSKA (reference sequence). The CDR3 DNA sequence: TGCAGTGCTAGGGAAGCGGAGACCTACGAGCAGTACTTC. The encoded protein is CSAREAETYEQYF.